Each of the 23 T cell receptor beta chains below was sequenced from the same sample in a study of regulatory T cells in long-lasting Graves disease. The time point denotes: newly diagnosed GD, antithyroid drugs for less than 3 months. From PBMCs, RNA was extracted and then used to make the TCR library. Relying on iRepertoire HTBI primers and Arm-PCR of CDR3 regions, the team built TCR beta libraries. MiXCR was run by TCRdb on the multiplex PCR reads, yielding one entry per CDR3 protein. This sample has 550,000 to 650,000 distinct CDR3 sequences, with approximately 16% found just once. The data were also submitted as part of a second study, on T cells in Graves' hyperthyroidism and ophthalmopathy.

Sequencing was performed on peripheral blood mononuclear cells (PBMCs), taken at new diagnosis, from a patient treated with antithyroid drugs. These receptors originate from a man in his late teens or twenties with Graves disease.

The table lists this clonotype with many counts. This chain uses TRBV6-1 with TRBJ1-5; TRBD1 might be the D (5 bases). Germline V gives CDR1 MNHNS, CDR2 SASEGT. This CDR3 spans 13 amino acids. Trimming took off 4 bases at V and 2 bases at J, with 6 bases between the two ends. As DNA, the CDR3 is TGTGCCAGCAGTGGCAGGGGCAATCAGCCCCAGCATTTT. Translation: CASSGRGNQPQHF.

This clonotype was detected a few times. The CDR3 region is CAIRAGLVDYEQYF. CDR3 nucleotide sequence: TGTGCCATCAGGGCGGGACTAGTTGACTACGAGCAGTACTTC. The chain recombines TRBV10-3 with TRBJ2-7; 8 nucleotides agree with TRBD2. The germline V gene encodes CDR1 ENHRY and CDR2 SYGVKD. The V gene end was trimmed by 6 bases and the J gene end by 3 bases; junction bases not matched to a gene: 7. The CDR3 is 14 residues long.

This clonotype showed up many times. The CDR3 loop is CASSQRGETQYF. Here the CDR3 DNA reads TGTGCCAGCAGTCAAAGGGGAGAGACCCAGTACTTC. This sequence joins TRBV11-3 and TRBJ2-5; a possible D gene is TRBD1 (5 bases). Trimming pared 6 bases from V and 4 bases from J, leaving 9 bases between. Germline lookup yields CDR1 SGHNT and CDR2 YENEEA. This CDR3 is built from 12 residues.

This clonotype has a count of ten or more. The chain has TRBV11-2 and TRBJ2-1, with 14 positions matching TRBD2. The CDR3 spans 17 residues. The J segment lost 7 bases and the V segment lost 1 base, leaving 6 bases of the junction unmatched. Germline V gene lookup returns CDR1 SGHAT and CDR2 FQNNGV. The CDR3 region has the DNA TGTGCCAGCAGCTTAGTCGGACTAGCGGGGGGTATGAATGAGCAGTTCTTC. Its translation: CASSLVGLAGGMNEQFF.

This clonotype was detected ten times or more. The chain recombines TRBV28 with TRBJ1-4; tentative D call: TRBD1 (6 bases). Trimming shortened V by 5 bases and J by 7 bases, and 14 bases separated the two germline ends. The CDR3 is made up of 14 amino acids. The germline CDR1 and CDR2 sequences are MDHEN and SYDVKM. DNA of the CDR3: TGTGCCAGCAGTACTCCAGGGGTACGTGAAAAACTGTTTTTT. It encodes CASSTPGVREKLFF.

This chain links TRBV20-1 with TRBJ1-1; 8 bases map to TRBD1. There are 14 residues in the CDR3. Trimming cost V 2 bases and J 0 bases; bases outside gene matches: 2. Germline CDR1 and CDR2: DFQATT and SNEGSKA (reference sequence). The CDR3 is CSARRTGMNTEAFF. The CDR3 DNA reads TGCAGTGCTAGAAGGACAGGGATGAACACTGAAGCTTTCTTT.

The chain carries TRBV19 and TRBJ2-1, with D perhaps being TRBD1 or TRBD2 (5 bases each). V lost 8 bases and J 2 bases, leaving 10 bases between the germline ends. This CDR3 contains 13 residues. Germline V gene data show CDR1 as LNHDA and CDR2 as SQIVND (reference sequence). In DNA, the CDR3 is TGTGCCAGTCGGGGCTCGCCCTACAATGAGCAGTTCTTC. Protein: CASRGSPYNEQFF. Using reference TRBV19 and TRBJ2-1 for the parts outside the CDR3, the full variable domain is DGGITQSPKYLFRKEGQNVTLSCEQNLNHDAMYWYRQDPGQGLRLIYYSQIVNDFQKGDIAEGYSVSREKKESFPLTVTSAQKNPTAFYLCASRGSPYNEQFFGPGTRLTVL.

This clonotype came up many times. The gene calls are TRBV27 and TRBJ2-7; D is ambiguous. Between the trimmed V and J ends, which lost 0 bases and 3 bases, there was a span of 6 bases. In germline, CDR1 is MNHEY, CDR2 SMNVEV (reference sequence). The CDR3 totals 13 residues. The CDR3 region is CASSLSSFYEQYF. The CDR3, as DNA: TGTGCCAGCAGTTTATCGTCGTTCTACGAGCAGTACTTC.

This clonotype was found many times. The chain uses TRBV7-8 and TRBJ2-3, with 12 bases lining up with TRBD2. The V and J ends lost 3 bases and 4 bases, in that order; junction bases with no gene match: 5. The CDR3 loop spans 16 amino acids. Germline assignment: CDR1 SGHVS and CDR2 FQNEAQ. CDR3 in amino acids: CASSFRLAGVSDTQYF. The CDR3 bases are TGTGCCAGCAGCTTCCGACTAGCGGGAGTTTCAGATACGCAGTATTTT.

The CDR3 sequence is CASSPTEQGTGWYGYTF. CDR3 bases: TGTGCCAGCAGTCCAACCGAACAGGGGACGGGATGGTATGGCTACACCTTC. The rearrangement joins TRBV6-1 to TRBJ1-2; TRBD1 matches 7 bases. CDR3 length equals 17 residues. Losses at the gene ends were 5 bases for V and 5 bases for J; bases not matched to a gene: 17. Germline V gene sequence: CDR1 MNHNS, CDR2 SASEGT.

This clonotype was seen many times. J is TRBJ2-3 and V is TRBV7-9; 7 bases line up with TRBD2. Germline CDR1 is SEHNR and CDR2 is FQNEAQ (reference sequence). V lost 5 bases to trimming and J lost 4 bases; unmatched junction nucleotides: 6. The CDR3 is 14 amino acids. This CDR3 is CASSLLAEADTQYF. Here the CDR3 DNA reads TGTGCCAGCAGCCTTCTAGCGGAGGCAGATACGCAGTATTTT.

Turning to this clonotype: One end of the junction fails to match germline, which may point to a read error. The J gene is TRBJ2-3, the V gene TRBV9; the D call may be TRBD1 or TRBD2 (5 bases each). The germline V gene has CDR1 SGDLS and CDR2 YYNGEE. This CDR3 spans 15 amino acids. CDR3 sequence reads: CASSQRDGHTNTQYF. In nucleotides, the CDR3 is TGTGCCAGCAGCCAACGGGACGGGCACACAAATACGCAGTATTTT. Full variable domain (rest looked up from reference TRBV9 and TRBJ2-3): DSGVTQTPKHLITATGQRVTLRCSPRSGDLSVYWYQQSLDQGLQFLIQYYNGEERAKGNILERFSAQQFPDLHSELNLSSLELGDSALYFCASSQRDGHTNTQYFGPGTRLTVL.

There are many counts of this clonotype. V and J are TRBV20-1 and TRBJ2-3; 13 positions match TRBD2. The V segment lost 3 bases and the J segment 6 bases; nucleotides outside the gene matches: 3. The germline CDR1 and CDR2 sequences are DFQATT and SNEGSKA (reference sequence). The CDR3 spans 14 residues. CDR3: CSARGGLAGDTQYF. The DNA for the CDR3 is TGCAGTGCTAGGGGGGGACTAGCGGGGGATACGCAGTATTTT.

This clonotype was counted at least ten times. The chain combines TRBV2 with TRBJ1-2; perhaps TRBD1 as D (5 bases). V was shortened by 3 bases and J by 3 bases, with 8 bases between the two germline ends. Germline V gives CDR1 SNHLY, CDR2 FYNNEI. The CDR3 is 13 amino acids. The CDR3 bases are TGTGCCAGCAGTGAGGGCAGGGACTATGGCTACACCTTC. Translated: CASSEGRDYGYTF.

This chain links TRBV4-2 with TRBJ1-6, with D hard to call. V lost 4 bases to trimming and J lost 8 bases, with 6 bases between them. The CDR3 sequence is 12 residues long. Germline V gene sequence: CDR1 LGHNA, CDR2 YNFKEQ. CDR3 nucleotide sequence: TGTGCCAGCAGCCGGCAAGATTCACCCCTCCACTTT. The encoded protein is CASSRQDSPLHF.

The rearrangement links TRBV7-2 to TRBJ1-2, with 7 bases fitting TRBD1. This CDR3 comprises 14 residues. Germline V CDR1 and CDR2: SGHTA, FQGNSA. V was pared by 3 bases and J by 5 bases, with 6 bases of the junction left unmatched. The CDR3 spells CASSFSNRGYGYTF. The CDR3 nucleotides read TGTGCCAGCAGCTTTTCGAACAGGGGTTATGGCTACACCTTC. The complete variable domain, with remaining parts taken from reference TRBV7-2 and TRBJ1-2, reads GAGVSQSPSNKVTEKGKDVELRCDPISGHTALYWYRQSLGQGLEFLIYFQGNSAPDKSGLPSDRFSAERTGGSVSTLTIQRTQQEDSAVYLCASSFSNRGYGYTFGSGTRLTVV.

Ten or more counts support this clonotype. The chain links TRBV10-2 to TRBJ2-7; D unclear. V lost 3 bases and J lost 0, with 12 bases in between. Germline CDR1 reads WSHSY; CDR2 reads SAAADI. This CDR3 is built from 15 residues. The CDR3 nucleotides are TGCGCCAGCAGTGATGAAGGTTGGGGCTCCTACGAGCAGTACTTC. Translation: CASSDEGWGSYEQYF.

Comments on this clonotype: The junction differs from germline at one of its ends, possibly a read error. This sequence joins TRBV7-2 and TRBJ2-5, with D uncertain. This CDR3 is built from 13 residues. The germline V gene has CDR1 SGHTA and CDR2 FQGNSA. Written as DNA, the CDR3 is TGTGCCAGCAGCTTAGGGTACCAAGAGGCCCAGTACTTC. This translates into CASSLGYQEAQYF.

This clonotype was observed at least ten times. The gene calls are TRBV28 and TRBJ2-7; 9 nucleotides align to TRBD1. This CDR3 contains 17 residues. The V gene end was trimmed by 5 bases and the J gene end by 5 bases; junction bases not matched to a gene: 16. The germline V gene encodes CDR1 MDHEN and CDR2 SYDVKM. The CDR3 sequence is CASSRDRASIPGNEQYF. DNA for the CDR3: TGTGCCAGCAGTCGGGACAGGGCCTCCATCCCTGGAAACGAGCAGTACTTC.

This chain connects TRBV5-1 to TRBJ1-3; no definite D call. CDR1 and CDR2 from the germline V gene are SGHRS and YFSETQ. V lost 3 bases and J lost 4, with 14 bases in between. This CDR3 has 15 residues. CDR3 nucleotide sequence: TGCGCCAGCAGCTGGCCCGTGGGATTGGGAAACACCATATATTTT. This translates into CASSWPVGLGNTIYF. The whole variable domain, filled in from reference TRBV5-1 and TRBJ1-3, reads KAGVTQTPRYLIKTRGQQVTLSCSPISGHRSVSWYQQTPGQGLQFLFEYFSETQRNKGNFPGRFSGRQFSNSRSEMNVSTLELGDSALYLCASSWPVGLGNTIYFGEGSWLTVV.

This clonotype showed up many times. This chain uses TRBV30 with TRBJ1-5; D is possibly TRBD1 (5 bases). The CDR3 length is 13 residues. Deletions cut 2 bases from V and 6 bases from J, with 11 bases between. The V gene's germline CDR1 is GTSNPN and CDR2 SVGIG (reference sequence). Here the CDR3 DNA reads TGTGCCTGGAGTTTGGGGCCAGTTCAGCCCCAGCATTTT. Translating gives CAWSLGPVQPQHF.

In its sample, this clonotype was seen many times. The chain joins TRBV28 to TRBJ1-1; the match to TRBD1 covers 8 bases. CDR1 MDHEN and CDR2 SYDVKM come from the germline V gene. The CDR3 has 16 amino acids. V dropped 7 bases and J dropped 1; count of bases not matched to a gene: 11. The CDR3 DNA reads as TGTGCCAGCACACCGATGGAGGGACAGGCGAACACTGAAGCTTTCTTT. Residues: CASTPMEGQANTEAFF.

This clonotype was observed a handful of times. V and J are TRBV30 and TRBJ2-4; 7 positions agree with TRBD1. Looked up from germline, CDR1 is GTSNPN and CDR2 is SVGIG (reference sequence). The CDR3 runs 11 residues. V dropped 2 bases and J dropped 9; count of bases not matched to a gene: 1. CDR3 sequence (DNA): TGTGCCTGGAGTTGGGACAGCATTCAGTACTTC. Translation: CAWSWDSIQYF.